This T cell receptor (beta chain) originates from a study of cytomegalovirus exposure and HLA in healthy donors. Findings and limits, study-wide: Previous analysis showed most TCR beta V segments were productive about 90% or about 30% of the time. A few chains linked to CMV were shown in vitro to be specific for CMV antigens.

Per germline, CDR1 SGDLS and CDR2 YYNGEE. V was clipped by 0 bases and J by 1 base, with 12 bases between them. CDR3 length: 16 residues. The PCR used 60 Vbeta and 13 Jbeta primers. TCRdb's table, derived via immunoSEQ multiplex PCR, lists solely in-frame clones and lacks some. This table holds 200,000 to 250,000 clones, 65% to 85% found once. This clone was counted a few times. Antigen: not known. Each donor's status was that of a healthy bone marrow donor. What was sequenced was PBMCs. The V call is TRBV9, the J call TRBJ2-3; D is perhaps TRBD1 (6 bases). The clonotype was recovered from a man younger than 40 in good health and CMV-seronegative. DNA for the CDR3: TGTGCCAGCAGCGTAGGATGGGCAGGGGGCACAGATACGCAGTATTTT. Amino acids: CASSVGWAGGTDTQYF.